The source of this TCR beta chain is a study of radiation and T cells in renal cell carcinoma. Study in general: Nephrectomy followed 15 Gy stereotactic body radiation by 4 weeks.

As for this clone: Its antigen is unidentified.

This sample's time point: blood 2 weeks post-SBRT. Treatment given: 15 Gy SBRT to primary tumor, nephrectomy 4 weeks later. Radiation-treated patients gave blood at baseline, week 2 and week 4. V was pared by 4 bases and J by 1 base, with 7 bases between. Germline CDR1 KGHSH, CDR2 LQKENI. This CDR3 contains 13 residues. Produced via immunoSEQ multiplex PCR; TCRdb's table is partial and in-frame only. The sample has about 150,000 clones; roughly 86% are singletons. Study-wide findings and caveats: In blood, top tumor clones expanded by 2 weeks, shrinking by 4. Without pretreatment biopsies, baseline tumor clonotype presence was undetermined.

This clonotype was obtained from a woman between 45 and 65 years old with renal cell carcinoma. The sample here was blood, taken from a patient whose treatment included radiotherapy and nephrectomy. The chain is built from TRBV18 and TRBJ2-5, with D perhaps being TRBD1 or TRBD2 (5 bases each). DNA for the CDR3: TGTGCCAGCTCACGGGACCGCCAAGAGACCCAGTACTTC. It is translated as CASSRDRQETQYF. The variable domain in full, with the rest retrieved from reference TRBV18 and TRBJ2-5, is NAGVMQNPRHLVRRRGQEARLRCSPMKGHSHVYWYRQLPEEGLKFMVYLQKENIIDESGMPKERFSAEFPKEGPSILRIQQVVRGDSAAYFCASSRDRQETQYFGPGTRLLVL.